The clone carrying this T cell receptor (beta chain) appeared a single time. This specimen comes from a study of blood T cell repertoires in COVID-19. Across the whole study: Collection of acute and convalescent COVID-19 samples took place in the United States, Italy and Spain. Sources were T cells, B-cell-depleted T cells, or PBMCs; the material itself was cDNA or gDNA.

In the original workflow: The assay estimated nucleated cells by amplifying reference gene primers. The table came from immunoSEQ multiplex PCR; TCRdb's copy has only in-frame clones and leaves some out. The V and J calls and the clone size are those of that table, but D and trimming were determined from the DNA. The data show 90,000 to 110,000 clones, with 85% to 90% seen just once and less than 1.5% held by the top ten. The clonotype originates from a human donor in a cohort sampled during active COVID-19. Input material: peripheral blood.

CDR3 nucleotide sequence: TGTGCCAGCAGCCCGTGGGCAGACCCGAACACCGGGGAGCTGTTTTTT. This codes for CASSPWADPNTGELFF. The genes are TRBV9 and TRBJ2-2; unclear D gene. V dropped 4 bases and J dropped 0 bases, with 13 bases sitting between them. Germline CDR1 and CDR2: SGDLS and YYNGEE. The CDR3 covers 16 residues.